The 9 T cell receptor beta chains reported below all come from one sample, sequenced in a study of regulatory T cells in long-lasting Graves disease. Building of the TCR beta libraries involved iRepertoire HTBI primers and Arm-PCR of CDR3 regions. MiXCR, applied by TCRdb to the multiplex PCR reads, yields one record per CDR3 protein. The data hold under 450,000 distinct CDR3 sequences, with around 20% observed a single time. Time point defined: persistent/refractory GD, antithyroid drugs over 5 years with positive TRAb. The TCR library was prepared using RNA isolated from PBMCs. The material was peripheral blood mononuclear cells (PBMCs), obtained when the disease was refractory, from a patient treated with antithyroid drugs. The origin of the receptors is a female donor with Graves disease.

This clonotype has a count of ten or more. The CDR3 nucleotides read TGTGCCAGCTTCCGGAACACTGAAGCTTTCTTT. Protein: CASFRNTEAFF. V gene TRBV2 combines with J gene TRBJ1-1, with unresolved D. This CDR3 is 11 amino acids long. V lost 8 bases, J lost 1 base, and 5 bases lay in between. Germline lookup yields CDR1 SNHLY and CDR2 FYNNEI. Combining the CDR3 with reference TRBV2 and TRBJ1-1 gives the whole variable domain EPEVTQTPSHQVTQMGQEVILRCVPISNHLYFYWYRQILGQKVEFLVSFYNNEISEKSEIFDDQFSVERPDGSNFTLKIRSTKLEDSAMYFCASFRNTEAFFGQGTRLTVV.

This chain uses TRBV28 with TRBJ1-5, with 7 nucleotides matching TRBD1. This CDR3 region has 14 residues. CDR1 is MDHEN, CDR2 SYDVKM, per germline. The V segment lost 7 bases and the J segment 4 bases; nucleotides outside the gene matches: 7. CDR3 in amino acids: CASNQGGKNQPQHF. DNA of the CDR3: TGTGCCAGCAATCAGGGGGGAAAGAATCAGCCCCAGCATTTT. Full variable domain (rest looked up from reference TRBV28 and TRBJ1-5): DVKVTQSSRYLVKRTGEKVFLECVQDMDHENMFWYRQDPGLGLRLIYFSYDVKMKEKGDIPEGYSVSREKKERFSLILESASTNQTSMYLCASNQGGKNQPQHFGDGTRLSIL.

This clonotype has more than one count but fewer than ten. The rearrangement uses TRBV6-2 or TRBV6-3 and TRBJ2-7; D call uncertain. V lost 0 bases and J 2 bases, leaving 11 bases between the germline ends. This CDR3 spans 15 amino acids. Germline V lookup: CDR1 MNHEY, CDR2 SVGEGT. Here the CDR3 reads CASSYSSAAAYEQYF. As DNA, the CDR3 is TGTGCCAGCAGTTACTCGAGTGCTGCTGCCTACGAGCAGTACTTC.

In this sample, this clonotype turned up a few times. The chain recombines TRBV18 with TRBJ1-5; D not certain. The CDR3 covers 14 residues. Trimming left V 5 bases short and J 3 bases short, with 11 bases between. Germline CDR1 KGHSH, CDR2 LQKENI. DNA for the CDR3: TGTGCCAGCTCAGTCCAGGCGTACAATCAGCCCCAGCATTTT. Translated: CASSVQAYNQPQHF.

This clonotype was counted a few times. The rearrangement links TRBV30 to TRBJ1-2; maybe TRBD1 (5 bases). Germline CDR1 reads GTSNPN; CDR2 reads SVGIG (reference sequence). This CDR3 spans 14 amino acids. Trimming took 5 bases from V and 4 from J, leaving 17 bases between them. The CDR3 DNA reads TGTGCCTGGCTCGAGGAGGGGTTCGGCTATGGCTACACCTTC. Its translation: CAWLEEGFGYGYTF.

This sequence joins TRBV14 and TRBJ1-1, with D possibly matching TRBD1 (5 bases). Germline V gives CDR1 SGHDN, CDR2 FVKESK. The CDR3 loop spans 15 amino acids. V was trimmed by 1 base and J by 8 bases, leaving 17 bases between them. DNA of the CDR3: TGTGCCAGCAGCCAAGGGGGACCGAAGGGCGACGAAGCTTTCTTT. Translated: CASSQGGPKGDEAFF.

This clonotype was found many times. V and J are TRBV6-5 and TRBJ1-4; 11 bases align to TRBD1. Losses at the gene ends were 4 bases for V and 5 bases for J; bases not matched to a gene: 6. The CDR3 is 16 residues long. The germline gives CDR1 MNHEY, CDR2 SVGAGI. The CDR3 loop is CASSLGQGAVNEKLFF. The CDR3 nucleotides read TGTGCCAGCAGTTTAGGACAGGGGGCCGTCAATGAAAAACTGTTTTTT.

This clonotype has only one observation. The chain employs TRBV6-1 and TRBJ1-2; D is perhaps TRBD1 (5 bases). The CDR3 loop spans 12 amino acids. The germline CDR1 and CDR2 sequences are MNHNS and SASEGT. The V gene lost 11 bases and the J gene lost 0 bases, with 10 bases spanning the gap. CDR3: CAAEGTNYGYTF. CDR3 DNA sequence: TGTGCCGCGGAGGGGACTAACTATGGCTACACCTTC.

This sequence joins TRBV5-1 and TRBJ2-7, with 10 bases that match TRBD2. The V gene's germline CDR1 is SGHRS and CDR2 YFSETQ. The CDR3 has 13 residues. Trimming cost V 8 bases and J 4 bases; bases outside gene matches: 6. The CDR3 is CAREREGTYEQYF. CDR3 coding DNA: TGCGCCAGAGAGCGGGAGGGCACGTACGAGCAGTACTTC.